The 16 T cell receptor beta chains given below trace back to one sample, sequenced in a study of blood T cell repertoires in COVID-19. Assay used: immunoSEQ multiplex PCR; TCRdb lists only in-frame clones, some missing. The sample consists of 200,000 to 250,000 clones, around nine tenths of them appearing once. Source material: peripheral blood. All receptors derive from a woman between 65 and 79 years old with active or convalescent COVID-19.

The J gene is TRBJ1-2, the V gene TRBV2; 10 bases are a match to TRBD1. The CDR3 has 15 amino acids. CDR1 is SNHLY, CDR2 FYNNEI, per germline. Trimming removed 8 bases from V and 6 bases from J; junction bases left unmatched: 12. The CDR3 coding sequence is TGTGCCAGCCGATCAGGGACAGGGGCTCCCAATGGCTACACCTTC. It is translated as CASRSGTGAPNGYTF.

The chain employs TRBV2 and TRBJ1-2; 7 positions agree with TRBD1. This CDR3 has 14 amino acids. The trim removed 3 bases at V and 5 bases at J, leaving 6 bases unmatched. Germline V CDR1 and CDR2: SNHLY, FYNNEI. DNA of the CDR3: TGTGCCAGCAGTGATGAGACAGGGCAGTATGGCTACACCTTC. Its protein is CASSDETGQYGYTF.

V usage is TRBV7-9 and J usage is TRBJ1-6; 11 bases align to TRBD1. The germline CDR1 and CDR2 sequences are SEHNR and FQNEAQ (reference sequence). The CDR3 is made up of 14 amino acids. With V trimmed by 4 bases and J by 9 bases, 2 bases remained unmatched. DNA for the CDR3: TGTGCCAGCAGCTCCGGACAGGGGGCTTCACCCCTCCACTTT. Its protein is CASSSGQGASPLHF. The full variable domain, completed using reference TRBV7-9 and TRBJ1-6, is DTGVSQNPRHKITKRGQNVTFRCDPISEHNRLYWYRQTLGQGPEFLTYFQNEAQLEKSRLLSDRFSAERPKGSFSTLEIQRTEQGDSAMYLCASSSGQGASPLHFGNGTRLTVT.

The chain carries TRBV18 and TRBJ2-7; 7 bases are shared with TRBD1. V trimming: 5 bases; J trimming: 0 bases; junction bases outside the gene matches: 7. The germline CDR1 and CDR2 sequences are KGHSH and LQKENI. This CDR3 is 15 amino acids long. The CDR3 reads CASSSQGMISYEQYF. CDR3 sequence (DNA): TGTGCCAGCTCATCACAGGGGATGATCTCCTACGAGCAGTACTTC.

V usage is TRBV9 and J usage is TRBJ1-1; D is unclear. Germline V gives CDR1 SGDLS, CDR2 YYNGEE. The CDR3 sequence is 15 residues long. V lost 0 bases and J lost 0, with 9 bases in between. Here the CDR3 DNA reads TGTGCCAGCAGCGTAGACAGTTTCGTGAACACTGAAGCTTTCTTT. This codes for CASSVDSFVNTEAFF.

This chain connects TRBV4-1 to TRBJ1-1, with a weak D call TRBD1 (6 bases). Trimming took off 4 bases at V and 2 bases at J, with 20 bases between the two ends. Looked up from germline, CDR1 is MGHRA and CDR2 is YSYEKL. The CDR3 totals 17 residues. CDR3 residues: CASSPLSWFRGNTEAFF. Written as DNA, the CDR3 is TGCGCCAGCAGCCCCCTTTCGTGGTTCAGGGGTAACACTGAAGCTTTCTTT.

This clone was detected once. CDR3 in amino acids: CASRWGRANTEAFF. As DNA, the CDR3 is TGTGCCAGTCGGTGGGGCAGAGCGAACACTGAAGCTTTCTTT. The chain has TRBV6-5 and TRBJ1-1; tentative D call: TRBD1 (5 bases). CDR1 is MNHEY and CDR2 is SVGAGI in the germline V gene. Between the trimmed V and J ends, which lost 9 bases and 1 base, there was a span of 15 bases. CDR3 length: 14 residues.

This rearrangement joins TRBV6-6 to TRBJ2-4, with TRBD2 matching 14 bases. This CDR3 contains 20 residues. V was clipped by 5 bases and J by 1 base; unmatched bases: 13. Per germline, CDR1 MNHNY and CDR2 SVGAGI (reference sequence). In nucleotides, the CDR3 is TGTGCCAGCAGTCACCCTCTAAGACTAGCGGGGGGGCCGGCCAAAAACATTCAGTACTTC. This gives the protein CASSHPLRLAGGPAKNIQYF.

Comment on this clone: Other DNA sequences in this sample translate to the same CDR3. The chain carries TRBV24-1 and TRBJ2-7, with D unresolved. The CDR3 consists of 11 residues. The germline gives CDR1 KGHDR, CDR2 SFDVKD. V lost 4 bases, J lost 4 bases, and 4 bases lay in between. In DNA, the CDR3 is TGTGCCACCAGTGACAGATACGAGCAGTACTTC. It codes for CATSDRYEQYF.

This sequence joins TRBV6-4 and TRBJ2-7; 7 nucleotides line up with TRBD1. The CDR3 covers 16 residues. Looked up from germline, CDR1 is MRHNA and CDR2 is SNTAGT. V trimming: 2 bases; J trimming: 0 bases; junction bases outside the gene matches: 7. The CDR3 nucleotides read TGTGCCAGCAGTGACCCCGGACAGGAGAGCTCCTACGAGCAGTACTTC. Translating it yields CASSDPGQESSYEQYF.

This clone was found once. V and J are TRBV5-4 and TRBJ2-2, with a weak D call TRBD2 (6 bases). V lost 4 bases to trimming and J lost 2 bases, with 12 bases between them. The CDR3 has 15 residues. Germline V gives CDR1 SGHNT, CDR2 YYREEE (reference sequence). CDR3 DNA: TGTGCCAGCAGCCTCGGGACTTTAAACACCGGGGAGCTGTTTTTT. It yields the protein CASSLGTLNTGELFF.

V usage is TRBV7-9 and J usage is TRBJ2-3, with D possibly matching TRBD2 (5 bases). Germline V gene lookup returns CDR1 SEHNR and CDR2 FQNEAQ (reference sequence). V was clipped by 8 bases and J by 3 bases, with 9 bases between them. The CDR3 is 12 amino acids. CDR3 in DNA: TGTGCCAGCCGAGGGTCGACAGATACGCAGTATTTT. It codes for CASRGSTDTQYF.

The V call is TRBV7-2, the J call TRBJ1-2; 10 nucleotides match TRBD1. The CDR3 consists of 14 residues. CDR1 is SGHTA, CDR2 FQGNSA, per germline. V lost 5 bases and J lost 8; bases outside the gene matches: 8. As DNA, the CDR3 is TGTGCCAGCAGCACACAAGGACAGGGGGTAGGCTACACCTTC. Protein: CASSTQGQGVGYTF.

The rearrangement links TRBV5-4 to TRBJ1-1; no clear D. This CDR3 is built from 14 residues. Trimming left V 0 bases short and J 4 bases short, with 10 bases between. Germline CDR1 and CDR2: SGHNT and YYREEE (reference sequence). The CDR3 coding sequence is TGTGCCAGCAGCTTGGAAAGCGCATCCACTGAAGCTTTCTTT. Translated: CASSLESASTEAFF. The variable domain in full, with the rest retrieved from reference TRBV5-4 and TRBJ1-1, is ETGVTQSPTHLIKTRGQQVTLRCSSQSGHNTVSWYQQALGQGPQFIFQYYREEENGRGNFPPRFSGLQFPNYSSELNVNALELDDSALYLCASSLESASTEAFFGQGTRLTVV.

The J gene is TRBJ1-1, the V gene TRBV5-1, with unresolved D. This CDR3 contains 15 residues. V lost 0 bases and J 2 bases, leaving 11 bases between the germline ends. Germline lookup yields CDR1 SGHRS and CDR2 YFSETQ. The CDR3 spells CASSLDGNPNTEAFF. CDR3 sequence (DNA): TGCGCCAGCAGCTTGGACGGGAACCCAAACACTGAAGCTTTCTTT.

The chain couples TRBV6-5 to TRBJ1-1; 9 nucleotides match TRBD1. CDR3 size: 13 residues. The trim removed 7 bases at V and 1 base at J, leaving 1 base unmatched. Germline CDR1 and CDR2: MNHEY and SVGAGI. CDR3 bases: TGTGCCAGCACGGACAGGGGGAACACTGAAGCTTTCTTT. Translated, it gives CASTDRGNTEAFF.